The entry below describes one T cell receptor beta chain. The data were produced by immunoSEQ multiplex PCR, yet TCRdb's version contains in-frame clones alone and is incomplete. Among 73,000 or so clones listed, roughly 89% were seen once. The sample belongs to a study of T cell changes during pregnancy in multiple sclerosis. Trimming took 7 bases from V and 10 from J, leaving 20 bases between them. Germline CDR1 is MNHNS and CDR2 is SASEGT. This CDR3 is built from 14 residues. The chain recombines TRBV6-1 with TRBJ1-5, with D maybe TRBD1 (6 bases). The clonotype originates from a female donor with multiple sclerosis, enrolled in a pregnancy study. The material was peripheral blood, obtained in the second trimester of pregnancy. The CDR3: CASNRDTALSPQHF. CDR3 nucleotide sequence: TGTGCCAGCAATAGGGACACCGCCCTTAGCCCCCAGCATTTT.